These 23 T cell receptor beta chains originate from one sample sequenced in a study of human T cells and chemical hapten exposure. Sample time point: patch test 1, 2 weeks after DPC sensitization. Treatment given: therapeutic diphenylcyclopropenone sensitization with weekly scalp DPC. Unfractionated whole blood was the source of the extracted total RNA. Using its own MiXCR run on the RACE reads, TCRdb lists one record per CDR3 protein. The sample has 35,000 or so distinct CDR3 sequences; around 6.4% are singletons. The sequencing here drew on whole blood, taken in connection with sensitization to the hapten diphenylcyclopropenone (DPC). The source is a woman aged 25 to 45 with alopecia areata. Some clones in this sample may be carry-over from other donors' samples.

This clonotype was seen repeatedly, ten times or more. The chain links TRBV28 to TRBJ2-7; D may be TRBD2 (5 bases). The V end was cut by 6 bases, the J end by 5 bases, with 14 bases between. CDR1 and CDR2 (germline): MDHEN, SYDVKM. The length of the CDR3 is 13 residues. The CDR3 is CASSQLGIDEQYF. Here the CDR3 DNA reads TGTGCCAGCAGCCAACTAGGAATCGACGAGCAGTACTTC.

This clonotype has a handful of counts. The genes are TRBV18 and TRBJ2-7; 7 nucleotides match TRBD1. J was trimmed by 2 bases and V by 4 bases; bases with no gene match: 8. The CDR3 totals 15 residues. Germline lookup yields CDR1 KGHSH and CDR2 LQKENI. CDR3 protein: CASSQNRGVTYEQYF. In DNA form, the CDR3 reads TGTGCCAGCTCACAAAACAGGGGCGTTACCTACGAGCAGTACTTC.

There are many counts of this clonotype. The chain employs TRBV10-3 and TRBJ2-7; 7 nucleotides match TRBD2. Germline V gene lookup returns CDR1 ENHRY and CDR2 SYGVKD. CDR3 size: 14 residues. V shed 2 bases, J shed 2 bases, and the junction held 3 bases outside the gene matches. CDR3: CAISEDRGAYEQYF. The CDR3 coding sequence is TGTGCCATCAGTGAGGATCGGGGGGCCTACGAGCAGTACTTC.

In this sample, this clonotype turned up many times. V usage is TRBV7-2 and J usage is TRBJ2-5, with 7 bases lining up with TRBD1. Germline CDR1 reads SGHTA; CDR2 reads FQGNSA. V trimming: 5 bases; J trimming: 2 bases; junction bases outside the gene matches: 5. CDR3 length: 14 amino acids. DNA for the CDR3: TGTGCCAGCAGCCGTCAACAGGGGCAAGAGACCCAGTACTTC. It codes for CASSRQQGQETQYF.

The V gene is TRBV3-1, the J gene TRBJ1-2; no definite D call. Germline V gene sequence: CDR1 LGHDT, CDR2 YNNKEL (reference sequence). The CDR3 is made up of 14 amino acids. The ends were cut back, 1 base at V and 6 bases at J, with 12 bases in the middle. This chain's CDR3 is CASSQVAPSDGYTF. The CDR3 coding sequence is TGTGCCAGCAGCCAAGTGGCGCCCAGCGATGGCTACACCTTC.

The table lists this clonotype with a few counts. CDR3 nucleotide sequence: TGCGCCAGCAGCCAAGATCTTTTTAGCGGGGGGCTCACAGATACGCAGTATTTT. This translates into CASSQDLFSGGLTDTQYF. The chain recombines TRBV4-3 with TRBJ2-3; 10 bases align to TRBD2. The germline V gene has CDR1 LGHNA and CDR2 YSLEER. The CDR3 contains 18 residues. The V segment lost 0 bases and the J segment 2 bases; nucleotides outside the gene matches: 8.

There are a few counts of this clonotype. The CDR3 protein is CASSFDRPWNTEAFF. CDR3 nucleotide sequence: TGTGCCAGCAGTTTTGACAGGCCATGGAACACTGAAGCTTTCTTT. This chain connects TRBV12-3 or TRBV12-4 to TRBJ1-1; weak D call: TRBD1 (6 bases). The CDR3 has 15 residues. V was pared by 3 bases and J by 1 base, with 12 bases between.

This clonotype came up many times. Here the CDR3 reads CASSLALNTEAFF. The CDR3 DNA sequence: TGTGCCAGCAGCTTGGCCTTGAACACTGAAGCTTTCTTT. The chain has TRBV7-9 and TRBJ1-1; no firm D call. V was cut by 3 bases and J by 0 bases, with 5 bases left in between. Germline V gives CDR1 SEHNR, CDR2 FQNEAQ (reference sequence). The CDR3 loop spans 13 amino acids.

V gene TRBV15 combines with J gene TRBJ2-1; a possible D gene is TRBD1 (5 bases). Germline V gene data show CDR1 as LNHNV and CDR2 as YYDKDF (reference sequence). This CDR3 region has 16 residues. V dropped 3 bases and J dropped 6 bases, with 18 bases sitting between them. CDR3 sequence (DNA): TGTGCCACCAGCAGTGGGCTCAGGGAACACTCCAATGAGCAGTTCTTC. Its translation is CATSSGLREHSNEQFF.

In this sample, this clonotype turned up a few times. This chain connects TRBV15 to TRBJ1-6, with D uncertain. CDR1 LNHNV and CDR2 YYDKDF come from the germline V gene (reference sequence). Trimming took off 7 bases at V and 8 bases at J, with 12 bases between the two ends. The CDR3 sequence is 13 residues long. The DNA for the CDR3 is TGTGCCACCACAAGGGAAGAGGATTCACCCCTCCACTTT. Translating it yields CATTREEDSPLHF.

This clonotype has ten or more counts. V and J are TRBV28 and TRBJ2-3; D call uncertain. Trimming took off 3 bases at V and 1 base at J, with 8 bases between the two ends. From germline, CDR1 is MDHEN and CDR2 SYDVKM. The CDR3 covers 14 residues. CDR3 in amino acids: CASSFSLRTDTQYF. The CDR3 DNA is TGTGCCAGCAGTTTTAGTCTGCGCACAGATACGCAGTATTTT.

V and J are TRBV6-5 and TRBJ2-3; TRBD2 matches at 7 bases. The junction had 7 bases not matched to a gene; V was cut back by 6 bases and J by 4 bases. Germline V lookup: CDR1 MNHEY, CDR2 SVGAGI. This CDR3 contains 14 residues. CDR3 nucleotides: TGTGCCAGCAGCCCTGTACTAGCGTCAGATACGCAGTATTTT. Its protein is CASSPVLASDTQYF.

This clonotype was counted many times. V usage is TRBV6-6 and J usage is TRBJ1-5; 9 nucleotides line up with TRBD1. V trimming: 0 bases; J trimming: 5 bases; junction bases outside the gene matches: 2. Germline CDR1 is MNHNY and CDR2 is SVGAGI (reference sequence). The CDR3 loop spans 15 amino acids. DNA for the CDR3: TGTGCCAGCAGTTACTCCAGACAGGGGGATCAGCCCCAGCATTTT. It translates to CASSYSRQGDQPQHF.

This clonotype was seen more than once but under ten times. The chain is built from TRBV5-5 and TRBJ2-3; 13 bases fit TRBD2. V gave up 4 bases and J gave up 4 bases; unmatched junction bases: 9. The CDR3 totals 17 residues. Germline V gene data show CDR1 as SGHKS and CDR2 as YYEKEE (reference sequence). The CDR3 sequence is CASSQLAGGPLSDTQYF. In DNA form, the CDR3 reads TGTGCCAGCAGCCAACTAGCGGGGGGGCCATTGTCAGATACGCAGTATTTT.

The chain combines TRBV6-5 with TRBJ1-4; D is uncertain. This CDR3 is built from 14 residues. V was trimmed by 2 bases and J by 0 bases, leaving 4 bases between them. Germline CDR1 and CDR2: MNHEY and SVGAGI. The chain's CDR3 is CASSYSATNEKLFF. For the CDR3, the DNA is TGTGCCAGCAGTTACAGTGCAACTAATGAAAAACTGTTTTTT.

This clonotype came up many times. This chain links TRBV15 with TRBJ2-1; no clear D gene. Trimming left V 0 bases short and J 9 bases short, with 12 bases between. Germline assignment: CDR1 LNHNV and CDR2 YYDKDF (reference sequence). The length of the CDR3 is 14 residues. CDR3 loop: CATSRDFAAREQFF. The CDR3 DNA is TGTGCCACCAGCAGAGATTTTGCGGCCCGTGAGCAGTTCTTC.

This clonotype was found many times. The rearrangement links TRBV7-9 to TRBJ1-4, with 8 positions matching TRBD1. V lost 6 bases to trimming and J lost 2 bases; unmatched junction nucleotides: 8. Germline-derived CDR1 and CDR2 are SEHNR and FQNEAQ (reference sequence). CDR3 length: 16 residues. CDR3 residues: CASSRIGQGTNEKLFF. In DNA, the CDR3 is TGTGCCAGCAGTCGAATCGGACAGGGTACTAATGAAAAACTGTTTTTT.

The chain has TRBV20-1 and TRBJ2-7, with 8 bases fitting TRBD1. Losses at the gene ends were 6 bases for V and 3 bases for J; bases not matched to a gene: 7. Germline assignment: CDR1 DFQATT and CDR2 SNEGSKA (reference sequence). The CDR3 is 13 residues long. The CDR3 protein is CSAAGQDHYEQYF. DNA of the CDR3: TGCAGTGCGGCGGGACAGGACCACTACGAGCAGTACTTC.

DNA of the CDR3: TGTGCCAGCAGCCAAGATCCGGGCGGAAGTCCTTATGGCTACACCTTC. Translating gives CASSQDPGGSPYGYTF. The V and J genes are TRBV3-1 and TRBJ1-2, with D unclear. CDR1 is LGHDT and CDR2 is YNNKEL in the germline V gene (reference sequence). The CDR3 totals 16 residues. The germline V and J ends were trimmed by 0 bases and 5 bases, with 16 bases remaining between them.

This clonotype was counted many times. J is TRBJ2-7 and V is TRBV7-8; D call uncertain. The germline CDR1 and CDR2 sequences are SGHVS and FQNEAQ. The CDR3 is 14 residues long. Trimming pared 1 base from V and 2 bases from J, leaving 9 bases between. CDR3 protein: CASSLVGQAYEQYF. The CDR3 coding sequence is TGTGCCAGCAGCTTAGTTGGGCAGGCCTACGAGCAGTACTTC.

This clonotype has only a few counts. The rearrangement uses TRBV7-2 and TRBJ2-4, with D perhaps TRBD2 (6 bases). CDR1 is SGHTA, CDR2 FQGNSA, per germline. Trimming shortened V by 4 bases and J by 1 base, and 14 bases separated the two germline ends. There are 16 residues in the CDR3. CDR3 loop: CASSSSSDPAKNIQYF. The CDR3 nucleotides are TGTGCCAGCAGCTCCTCTAGCGACCCCGCCAAAAACATTCAGTACTTC.

A remark on this clonotype: A read error may be the cause here, since a much bigger clone is one base away. The rearrangement links TRBV5-1 to TRBJ1-1; TRBD1 is a possible D gene (5 bases). Germline CDR1 and CDR2: SGHRS and YFSETQ. The V end was cut by 4 bases, the J end by 1 base, with 14 bases between. The CDR3 contains 15 residues. CDR3 region: CASSLGQFSNTEAFF. The DNA for the CDR3 is TGCGCCAGCAGCCTCGGACAATTTTCGAACACTGAAGCTTTCTTT.

This clonotype was picked up many times. Germline is not matched at one junction end, which may reflect a read error. CDR3 amino acids: CATSALGFVENIAKNIQYF. The CDR3 DNA sequence: TGTGCCACCAGTGCTTTGGGGTTCGTGGAGAATATAGCCAAAAACATTCAGTACTTC. The chain employs TRBV24-1 and TRBJ2-4; D not certain. CDR1 and CDR2 (germline): KGHDR, SFDVKD. The CDR3 extends over 19 amino acids.